The 28 T cell receptor beta chains given below trace back to one sample, sequenced in a study of blood T cell repertoires in COVID-19. The method was immunoSEQ multiplex PCR; TCRdb's version includes in-frame clones alone and lacks a portion of them. The data contain 90,000 to 130,000 clones, over 75% of them seen just once; the ten biggest clones take up around 2%. Sequencing was performed on peripheral blood. Receptor source: a human donor in a cohort sampled during active COVID-19.

V gene TRBV18 combines with J gene TRBJ1-2, with D perhaps TRBD1 (5 bases). The CDR3 is 18 residues long. Trimming cost V 2 bases and J 1 base, with 20 bases left between them. The germline CDR1 and CDR2 sequences are KGHSH and LQKENI. CDR3 in amino acids: CASSPDVPAGRLNYGYTF. CDR3 in DNA: TGTGCCAGCTCACCAGACGTCCCGGCAGGGCGCCTTAACTATGGCTACACCTTC.

The V gene is TRBV6-1, the J gene TRBJ2-7; TRBD2 agrees at 9 bases. CDR3 length: 15 residues. With 2 bases clipped from V and 2 bases from J, the junction kept 4 bases outside the gene matches. Germline assignment: CDR1 MNHNS and CDR2 SASEGT. This chain's CDR3 is CASSELSGRPYEQYF. CDR3 in DNA: TGTGCCAGCAGTGAACTTAGCGGGAGACCCTACGAGCAGTACTTC.

In this sample, this clone turned up once. This chain uses TRBV7-2 with TRBJ1-1, with 7 bases fitting TRBD1. V shed 3 bases and J 4 bases; nucleotides not matched to a gene: 2. The CDR3 is 13 residues long. Per the germline V gene, CDR1 is SGHTA and CDR2 is FQGNSA. The CDR3 DNA follows: TGTGCCAGCAGCTTTACAGGGGCCACTGAAGCTTTCTTT. Amino acid sequence: CASSFTGATEAFF.

The genes are TRBV2 and TRBJ2-7; 8 bases line up with TRBD1. The CDR3 length is 15 residues. Germline assignment: CDR1 SNHLY and CDR2 FYNNEI. V lost 4 bases, J lost 2 bases, and 7 bases stayed unmatched. CDR3 in DNA: TGTGCCAGCAGTGGGCAGGACAGGGAGACCTACGAGCAGTACTTC. It translates to CASSGQDRETYEQYF.

The V gene is TRBV7-9, the J gene TRBJ1-2, with 10 bases lining up with TRBD1. Germline CDR1 and CDR2: SEHNR and FQNEAQ (reference sequence). Trimming removed 1 base from V and 0 bases from J; junction bases left unmatched: 5. CDR3 size: 17 residues. CDR3 bases: TGTGCCAGCAGCTTAGGGACAGGGGGAGATACTAACTATGGCTACACCTTC. It encodes CASSLGTGGDTNYGYTF.

This clone appeared a single time. This sequence joins TRBV6-5 and TRBJ1-6; D perhaps matches TRBD1 (5 bases). This CDR3 contains 15 residues. V gave up 6 bases and J gave up 7 bases, with 16 bases separating them. Germline V CDR1 and CDR2: MNHEY, SVGAGI. CDR3 sequence: CASSRGGGYNSPLHF. As DNA, the CDR3 is TGTGCCAGCAGCCGCGGGGGAGGGTACAATTCACCCCTCCACTTT.

The sample holds one count of this clone. This chain connects TRBV2 to TRBJ2-1; D gene unclear. V lost 2 bases to trimming and J lost 0 bases, with 11 bases between them. In germline, CDR1 is SNHLY, CDR2 FYNNEI. The CDR3 length is 16 residues. Written as DNA, the CDR3 is TGTGCCAGCAGTGAATACAGCTACCGCTCCTACAATGAGCAGTTCTTC. Translated, it gives CASSEYSYRSYNEQFF.

This rearrangement joins TRBV15 to TRBJ1-3, with TRBD1 matching over 7 bases. From germline, CDR1 is LNHNV and CDR2 YYDKDF (reference sequence). J lost 8 bases, V lost 4 bases, and 14 bases had no gene match. CDR3 length: 16 amino acids. Here the CDR3 DNA reads TGTGCCACCAGCAACCCACAGGGGTTCGTGAAAGACACCATATATTTT. Encoded protein: CATSNPQGFVKDTIYF.

The V call is TRBV11-3, the J call TRBJ2-3, with TRBD2 identical over 13 bases. CDR1 SGHNT and CDR2 YENEEA come from the germline V gene. The J segment lost 4 bases and the V segment lost 0 bases, leaving 13 bases of the junction unmatched. The CDR3 consists of 20 residues. This CDR3 reads CASSLDGTSGDTFGADTQYF. CDR3 nucleotide sequence: TGTGCCAGCAGCTTAGATGGGACTAGCGGGGACACTTTCGGGGCAGATACGCAGTATTTT.

This clone was observed a single time. The chain couples TRBV20-1 to TRBJ2-1, with D possibly being TRBD2 (5 bases). V dropped 6 bases and J dropped 7 bases, with 10 bases sitting between them. CDR3 length equals 11 residues. Germline assignment: CDR1 DFQATT and CDR2 SNEGSKA (reference sequence). The CDR3 protein is CSARGRNEQFF. The CDR3 DNA reads as TGCAGTGCCCGGGGTCGGAATGAGCAGTTCTTC.

The chain employs TRBV4-1 and TRBJ2-1; 10 nucleotides line up with TRBD2. The V gene's germline CDR1 is MGHRA and CDR2 YSYEKL. CDR3 length: 15 residues. Trimming at V came to 4 bases and at J to 4 bases, leaving 4 bases not matched to a gene. CDR3 DNA: TGCGCCAGCAGCCGTCCTAGCGGGGGTTACAATGAGCAGTTCTTC. Protein product: CASSRPSGGYNEQFF.

This clone was detected a few times. The CDR3 coding sequence is TGTGCCAGCAGCACCCCGACAGGGCCATACACCGGGGAGCTGTTTTTT. Translation gives CASSTPTGPYTGELFF. The chain combines TRBV7-9 with TRBJ2-2; 7 bases align to TRBD1. Germline-derived CDR1 and CDR2 are SEHNR and FQNEAQ (reference sequence). The V and J ends lost 5 bases and 3 bases, in that order; junction bases with no gene match: 9. This CDR3 has 16 amino acids.

This chain's CDR3 is CASSQDSNSGVLYNEQFF. As DNA, the CDR3 is TGCGCCAGCAGCCAAGATAGCAACTCGGGAGTGCTGTACAATGAGCAGTTCTTC. The gene calls are TRBV4-1 and TRBJ2-1; D may be TRBD2 (6 bases). This CDR3 has 18 residues. Between the trimmed V and J ends, which lost 0 bases and 4 bases, there was a span of 19 bases. Germline V gene lookup returns CDR1 MGHRA and CDR2 YSYEKL.

The CDR3 DNA reads as TGTGCCAGCAGCTTAGACACCAGGGTGACCATATATTTT. Amino acid sequence: CASSLDTRVTIYF. V and J are TRBV7-9 and TRBJ1-3; D might be TRBD1 (5 bases). This CDR3 has 13 residues. The germline V and J ends were trimmed by 1 base and 10 bases, with 11 bases remaining between them. From germline, CDR1 is SEHNR and CDR2 FQNEAQ (reference sequence).

This clone has more than one count but fewer than ten. The V and J genes are TRBV2 and TRBJ1-6, with no clear D. Germline V gene data show CDR1 as SNHLY and CDR2 as FYNNEI. Trimming took off 6 bases at V and 7 bases at J, with 13 bases between the two ends. The CDR3 contains 14 residues. The CDR3 reads CASRTEPRNSPLHF. The DNA of the CDR3 is TGTGCCAGCAGGACTGAACCTAGGAATTCACCCCTCCACTTT.

The genes are TRBV7-9 and TRBJ2-1; 9 nucleotides line up with TRBD2. Germline V gene data show CDR1 as SEHNR and CDR2 as FQNEAQ (reference sequence). V was clipped by 8 bases and J by 6 bases; unmatched bases: 11. CDR3 length equals 15 residues. The CDR3 sequence: CASAGLAGNSNEQFF. The CDR3 bases are TGTGCCAGCGCCGGTCTAGCGGGGAACTCCAATGAGCAGTTCTTC.

The chain combines TRBV3-1 (or the pseudogene TRBV3-2) with TRBJ2-1; 11 bases agree with TRBD2. J was trimmed by 7 bases and V by 5 bases; bases with no gene match: 10. The CDR3 covers 16 residues. Germline CDR1 and CDR2: LGHDT and YNNKEL (reference sequence). The CDR3: CASSSHATSGDNEQFF. Here the CDR3 DNA reads TGTGCCAGCAGCTCACATGCGACTAGCGGGGATAATGAGCAGTTCTTC.

The chain uses TRBV2 and TRBJ1-2, with 11 bases fitting TRBD1. Losses at the gene ends were 8 bases for V and 4 bases for J; bases not matched to a gene: 6. The germline V gene encodes CDR1 SNHLY and CDR2 FYNNEI. There are 14 residues in the CDR3. CDR3 sequence reads: CASGGQGAIYGYTF. The CDR3 DNA is TGTGCCAGCGGCGGACAGGGGGCTATCTATGGCTACACCTTC.

The chain couples TRBV7-2 to TRBJ2-7; possibly TRBD2 for D (6 bases). From germline, CDR1 is SGHTA and CDR2 FQGNSA. The V gene lost 6 bases and the J gene lost 1 base, with 16 bases spanning the gap. The CDR3 has 15 amino acids. The CDR3 nucleotides are TGTGCCAGCAGTCACGTGGGGGGAGGATCCTACGAGCAGTACTTC. Its translation is CASSHVGGGSYEQYF. Based on the CDR3 plus reference TRBV7-2 and TRBJ2-7, the full variable domain is GAGVSQSPSNKVTEKGKDVELRCDPISGHTALYWYRQSLGQGLEFLIYFQGNSAPDKSGLPSDRFSAERTGGSVSTLTIQRTQQEDSAVYLCASSHVGGGSYEQYFGPGTRLTVT.

The chain has TRBV7-9 and TRBJ1-1, with D uncertain. V dropped 6 bases and J dropped 1 base, with 15 bases sitting between them. In germline, CDR1 is SEHNR, CDR2 FQNEAQ (reference sequence). The length of the CDR3 is 15 residues. This CDR3 is CASRLDGRENTEAFF. The DNA of the CDR3 is TGTGCCAGCAGGCTCGACGGACGGGAGAACACTGAAGCTTTCTTT.

The chain is built from TRBV16 and TRBJ1-1; 9 bases align to TRBD1. The CDR3 loop spans 16 amino acids. The germline V gene encodes CDR1 KGHSY and CDR2 FQNENV. V trimming: 3 bases; J trimming: 4 bases; junction bases outside the gene matches: 9. As DNA, the CDR3 is TGTGCCAGCAGCCAGTCTATAGGACAGGGGAGCACTGAAGCTTTCTTT. Its protein product is CASSQSIGQGSTEAFF.

This sequence joins TRBV19 and TRBJ1-6, with TRBD1 matching over 10 bases. V trimming: 8 bases; J trimming: 7 bases; junction bases outside the gene matches: 11. CDR1 LNHDA and CDR2 SQIVND come from the germline V gene (reference sequence). This CDR3 has 16 residues. The CDR3 protein is CASRRDRGEANSPLHF. The DNA for the CDR3 is TGTGCCAGTCGCCGGGACAGGGGAGAGGCAAATTCACCCCTCCACTTT.

The chain is built from TRBV27 and TRBJ1-1; D may be TRBD1 (6 bases). Germline V gene lookup returns CDR1 MNHEY and CDR2 SMNVEV (reference sequence). Trimming removed 5 bases from V and 1 base from J, with 14 bases in between. This CDR3 is built from 15 residues. DNA of the CDR3: TGTGCCAGCAGTCCATCCGGGACAACGAACACTGAAGCTTTCTTT. This encodes CASSPSGTTNTEAFF.

The chain links TRBV9 to TRBJ2-1, with D possibly matching TRBD2 (7 bases). Germline V gene sequence: CDR1 SGDLS, CDR2 YYNGEE. With 0 bases removed from V and 7 bases from J, the gap between germline ends came to 17 bases. The CDR3 runs 16 residues. The CDR3 reads CASSVGLGGRSNEQFF. The DNA for the CDR3 is TGTGCCAGCAGCGTAGGTTTGGGGGGGCGGAGTAATGAGCAGTTCTTC.

This clone was observed a single time. The V call is TRBV2, the J call TRBJ2-1; 11 nucleotides agree with TRBD2. The CDR3 contains 15 residues. Germline CDR1 SNHLY, CDR2 FYNNEI. Unmatched junction bases numbered 7, after V lost 6 bases and J lost 6 bases. CDR3 bases: TGTGCCAGCAGCCCTCCCCTAGCGGGGGGCAATGAGCAGTTCTTC. Translation gives CASSPPLAGGNEQFF.

V and J are TRBV6-5 and TRBJ2-7; 7 bases are shared with TRBD1. V trimming: 5 bases; J trimming: 6 bases; junction bases outside the gene matches: 7. The length of the CDR3 is 13 residues. Germline CDR1 MNHEY, CDR2 SVGAGI. The DNA of the CDR3 is TGTGCCAGCAGTAGACAGGGCCGGGTCGAGCAGTACTTC. Translated: CASSRQGRVEQYF.

This rearrangement joins TRBV4-1 to TRBJ1-5; tentatively, D is TRBD1 (6 bases). The CDR3 covers 16 residues. Germline V gene data show CDR1 as MGHRA and CDR2 as YSYEKL. V dropped 1 base and J dropped 6 bases, with 16 bases sitting between them. CDR3 sequence reads: CASSQGKNREGQPQHF. In DNA, the CDR3 is TGCGCCAGCAGCCAAGGCAAAAACAGGGAGGGTCAGCCCCAGCATTTT.

The V call is TRBV24-1, the J call TRBJ2-5; 8 bases align to TRBD1. Per the germline V gene, CDR1 is KGHDR and CDR2 is SFDVKD. The J segment lost 4 bases and the V segment lost 3 bases, leaving 6 bases of the junction unmatched. This CDR3 contains 15 residues. The CDR3 protein is CATSDTGQGTETQYF. The CDR3 DNA reads as TGTGCCACCAGTGATACCGGACAGGGAACAGAGACCCAGTACTTC.